Here is one TCR beta chain with its context. This sample stems from a study of T cell responses to AZD1222 COVID-19 vaccine. This CDR3 comprises 15 residues. The ends lost 6 bases at V and 7 bases at J; junction bases unmatched: 10. CDR1 and CDR2 from the germline V gene are MNHEY and SVGAGI. This table comes from immunoSEQ multiplex PCR, and its TCRdb copy is limited to in-frame clones, with some not included. The sample holds approximately 150,000 clones, more than 75% seen once. The origin of this receptor is an adult who received the AZD1222 COVID-19 vaccine. The starting material was peripheral blood, obtained 28 days after the second AZD1222 dose. The rearrangement joins TRBV6-5 to TRBJ1-4, with 8 bases aligning to TRBD1. The CDR3 here is CASSPRTGKSEKLFF. As DNA, the CDR3 is TGTGCCAGCAGCCCACGGACAGGGAAGAGTGAAAAACTGTTTTTT.